Presented here are 2 T cell receptor beta chains from one specimen sequenced in a study of blood T cell repertoires in COVID-19. The repertoire was sequenced with immunoSEQ multiplex PCR; TCRdb's copy has only in-frame clones and lacks some. The sample has 250,000 or so clones, approximately 86% seen once. Sequencing input: peripheral blood. These receptors were taken from a woman between 70 and 85 years old with active or convalescent COVID-19.

The V and J genes are TRBV6-6 and TRBJ1-1; 8 positions agree with TRBD1. The CDR3 sequence is 15 residues long. With 10 bases clipped from V and 5 bases from J, the junction kept 15 bases outside the gene matches. Germline values: CDR1 MNHNY, CDR2 SVGAGI (reference sequence). The CDR3 is CAMRSVQGARTEAFF. Written as DNA, the CDR3 is TGTGCCATGCGCTCAGTTCAGGGGGCGCGGACTGAAGCTTTCTTT.

CDR3 nucleotide sequence: TGCGCCAGCAGCCAAACCAAGGGGGGGTTGGTTGAAAAACTGTTTTTT. As protein: CASSQTKGGLVEKLFF. The chain carries TRBV4-1 and TRBJ1-4; possible D gene TRBD1, 6 bases. The CDR3 is 16 amino acids. The ends were cut back, 2 bases at V and 7 bases at J, with 17 bases in the middle. Looked up from germline, CDR1 is MGHRA and CDR2 is YSYEKL.